Listed below are T cell receptor beta chains from one sample, sequenced in a study of Ad26.COV2.S vaccination and SARS-CoV-2 variants. Profiling relied on immunoSEQ multiplex PCR, and the TCRdb table lists in-frame clones only, not all of them. This sample carries 240,000 or so clones, approximately 90% of them seen once, and the ten largest clones take over 8.5%. The sample was peripheral blood, taken in a trial of Ad26.COV2.S vaccine versus placebo. These receptors came from a person aged 18-60 years who received the Ad26.COV2.S COVID-19 vaccine or a placebo. CDR3s include the opening cysteine and the closing phenylalanine or tryptophan. Each record gives: D gene, V gene, J gene, clone size, CDR3 protein. A D gene is named only where the DNA matches it firmly. Part of the rows lack a size; the others show once, few, many or a class for expanded clones.

>-|TRBV6-5|TRBJ2-1|-
CASSYSESSYNEQFF
>-|TRBV11-1|TRBJ2-5|once
CASSPGGEETQYF
>TRBD1|TRBV7-2|TRBJ2-1|-
CASSSDRVHEQFF
>TRBD1|TRBV4-2|TRBJ2-7|-
CASSHGGQTTYEQYF
>-|TRBV11-2|TRBJ2-7|-
CASSLAGVGEQYF
>-|TRBV12-3/TRBV12-4|TRBJ2-2|-
CASSPGTTGELFF
>TRBD1|TRBV3-1/TRBV3-2|TRBJ2-1|-
CASSPGDRGNEQFF
>-|TRBV5-1|TRBJ2-3|-
CASSLGDGPTQYF
>TRBD2|TRBV19|TRBJ2-5|-
CASSIGGGMGTQYF
>TRBD2|TRBV4-1|TRBJ2-7|-
CASSQEIAGAGEQYF
>-|TRBV10-3|TRBJ2-7|-
CAIKSSYEQYF
>TRBD2|TRBV9|TRBJ2-7|-
CASSPRLAPTYEQYF
>TRBD2|TRBV5-6|TRBJ2-5|-
CASSPPGGETQYF
>-|TRBV9|TRBJ2-1|once
CASSVVGSSSYNEQFF
>-|TRBV28|TRBJ1-4|-
CASSLFQGQVSEKLFF
>TRBD1|TRBV10-2|TRBJ2-7|-
CATAPGQGPYEQYF
>TRBD1|TRBV20-1|TRBJ2-1|-
CSASRDRGPYNEQFF
>-|TRBV19|TRBJ2-5|-
CASSIDETQYF
>-|TRBV13|TRBJ2-1|-
CASSSRDSPRWNEQFF
>TRBD2|TRBV27|TRBJ2-1|-
CASSLAGGPYNEQFF
>-|TRBV29-1|TRBJ2-1|once
CSAATAGLYNEQFF
>TRBD1|TRBV5-6|TRBJ1-2|-
CASIPSDREYGYTF
>TRBD1|TRBV5-4|TRBJ2-7|-
CASKPGQGAYEQYF
>-|TRBV6-2/TRBV6-3|TRBJ1-3|few
CASSFARQTGNTIYF
>-|TRBV7-2|TRBJ1-5|-
CASSSTVPGPQHF
>-|TRBV24-1|TRBJ2-2|few
CATSVTVPSDTGELFF
>TRBD2|TRBV6-5|TRBJ2-1|-
CAVGRASDYEQFF
>TRBD2|TRBV5-6|TRBJ2-7|-
CASSFGLSGGSVSYEQYF
>TRBD2|TRBV4-3|TRBJ2-5|-
CASSQDLPQAGVGETQYF
>TRBD1|TRBV6-6|TRBJ1-2|once
CASIQGRDYGYTF
>-|TRBV4-2|TRBJ1-2|-
CASSQDQGNYGYTF
>-|TRBV28|TRBJ1-1|once
CASSLPQDTEAFF
>TRBD2|TRBV25-1|TRBJ2-3|-
CASSEGSGGISTDTQYF
>TRBD1|TRBV24-1|TRBJ1-2|-
CATSDLGTGDLVGYTF
>-|TRBV7-2|TRBJ2-7|-
CASSLSGEQYF
>-|TRBV9|TRBJ2-7|-
CASSLWDRTYEQYF
>-|TRBV30|TRBJ2-5|-
CAWSVLGSGTQYF
>TRBD1|TRBV7-9|TRBJ2-7|once
CASSVLTGDYEQYF
>-|TRBV28|TRBJ2-7|-
CASISRGKGDYEQYF
>-|TRBV7-8|TRBJ2-2|-
CASRGANTGELFF
>TRBD1|TRBV27|TRBJ1-1|-
CASSFIQGSTEAFF
>TRBD1|TRBV6-5|TRBJ1-3|once
CASSSTGTGGDTIYF
>TRBD1|TRBV6-1|TRBJ1-6|-
CASSEPGQVQSPLHF
>-|TRBV18|TRBJ1-1|-
CASSPPSSSTEAFF
>-|TRBV30|TRBJ1-1|-
CAWSSGGNTEAFF
>-|TRBV19|TRBJ2-1|-
CASSILWEGGLNEQFF
>TRBD2|TRBV19|TRBJ2-5|-
CASSIASLAGEETQYF
>TRBD1|TRBV4-2|TRBJ1-6|-
CASSPDRSSYNSPLHF
>-|TRBV13|TRBJ2-5|-
CASSFRGETQYF
>-|TRBV4-3|TRBJ2-7|-
CASSHAYDFEQYF
>-|TRBV18|TRBJ1-1|-
CASSPREVNTEAFF
>TRBD1|TRBV5-4|TRBJ1-1|-
CASSWGTALTGTEAFF
>TRBD1|TRBV30|TRBJ1-3|-
CAWSVRFQGAGNTIYF
>TRBD1|TRBV6-1|TRBJ2-2|-
CASSEIGQGAGELFF
>-|TRBV30|TRBJ2-3|-
CAWRDEAQGAQYF